A selection of T cell receptor beta chains follows, all from one sample in a study of blood T cell repertoires in COVID-19. Using immunoSEQ multiplex PCR, the repertoire was profiled, and TCRdb retains in-frame clones only, with some absent. The table has roughly 72,000 clones, under 90% seen once. The sample consisted of peripheral blood. These receptors all come from a man between 65 and 85 years old who had recovered from COVID-19. Both conserved end residues are trimmed from each CDR3. Each record gives: D gene, J gene, V gene, CDR3 protein. A D gene is named only where the DNA matches it firmly.

D: .
J: TRBJ1-1
V: TRBV11-2
CDR3: ASSLDQVFEAF

D: .
J: TRBJ2-7
V: TRBV27
CDR3: ASTPLTYEQY

D: .
J: TRBJ2-7
V: TRBV28
CDR3: ASSPGGSSYEQY

D: TRBD1
J: TRBJ2-5
V: TRBV5-8
CDR3: ASSGQGAVEETQY

D: TRBD2
J: TRBJ2-7
V: TRBV7-2
CDR3: ASSSTSGNVEQY

D: TRBD1
J: TRBJ2-7
V: TRBV5-1
CDR3: ASSLSRTGVGEQY

D: TRBD1
J: TRBJ2-7
V: TRBV6-6
CDR3: ASSREGASYEQY

D: TRBD2
J: TRBJ2-1
V: TRBV5-8
CDR3: ASSLGLAGRDEQF

D: .
J: TRBJ2-7
V: TRBV9
CDR3: ASSPQSAGSYEQY

D: TRBD1
J: TRBJ1-6
V: TRBV19
CDR3: ASRPGQGLNNSPLH

D: TRBD2
J: TRBJ2-5
V: TRBV7-2
CDR3: ASSLNGPLAGGVETQY